Each of the 26 T cell receptor beta chains below was sequenced from the same sample in a study of T cells in Graves' hyperthyroidism and ophthalmopathy. TCR beta CDR3 regions were amplified from RNA. The TCR CDR3 was amplified in a first-round RT-PCR using the HTBI primer set. TCRdb re-called the multiplex PCR reads through MiXCR, storing one row per CDR3 protein. The sample includes hundreds of thousands of distinct CDR3 sequences, 20% to 25% of them seen just once. The sequencing sample was made of blood. These receptors all stem from a man aged 25 to 40 with Graves' ophthalmopathy.

This clonotype was picked up a small number of times. This chain joins TRBV20-1 and TRBJ2-1; D is possibly TRBD2 (8 bases). CDR1 DFQATT and CDR2 SNEGSKA come from the germline V gene (reference sequence). The V gene lost 3 bases and the J gene lost 7 bases, with 19 bases spanning the gap. The length of the CDR3 is 15 residues. The CDR3 region has the DNA TGCAGTGCTAGTAGGGGGCGAGCGGGAGAGAATGAGCAGTTCTTC. Amino acids: CSASRGRAGENEQFF.

The V and J genes are TRBV4-1 and TRBJ2-1; 14 bases map to TRBD2. Germline CDR1 and CDR2: MGHRA and YSYEKL. Trimming at V came to 1 base and at J to 9 bases, leaving 14 bases not matched to a gene. The CDR3 has 19 residues. The CDR3 here is CASSQVTSGREEPRFEQFF. As DNA, the CDR3 is TGCGCCAGCAGCCAAGTGACTAGCGGGAGGGAAGAGCCAAGGTTTGAGCAGTTCTTC.

This clonotype appeared a few times. The chain combines TRBV6-5 with TRBJ1-1; D is unresolved. The CDR3 consists of 15 residues. Trimming shortened V by 2 bases and J by 0 bases, and 10 bases separated the two germline ends. The germline V gene has CDR1 MNHEY and CDR2 SVGAGI. DNA for the CDR3: TGTGCCAGCAGTTACACTTGGGTCCTGAACACTGAAGCTTTCTTT. Translation gives CASSYTWVLNTEAFF.

The table lists this clonotype with a count of one. This chain links TRBV6-1 with TRBJ1-1; 8 nucleotides line up with TRBD1. The CDR3 contains 15 residues. Germline CDR1 is MNHNS and CDR2 is SASEGT. V gave up 6 bases and J gave up 5 bases; unmatched junction bases: 11. CDR3 nucleotides: TGTGCCAGCAGAACGATGACAGGGGCGAGGACTGAAGCTTTCTTT. It encodes CASRTMTGARTEAFF.

This clonotype was seen repeatedly, ten times or more. As DNA, the CDR3 is TGCGCCAGCAGCCCCGGACTAGCGCAAGAGACCCAGTACTTC. Translation: CASSPGLAQETQYF. This chain links TRBV5-1 with TRBJ2-5; 9 bases fit TRBD2. The V gene end was trimmed by 4 bases and the J gene end by 2 bases; junction bases not matched to a gene: 3. Per germline, CDR1 SGHRS and CDR2 YFSETQ. This CDR3 has 14 amino acids.

This clonotype was found a few times. The chain carries TRBV30 and TRBJ1-6; TRBD1 matches at 11 bases. Germline values: CDR1 GTSNPN, CDR2 SVGIG (reference sequence). The V and J ends lost 4 bases and 9 bases, in that order; junction bases with no gene match: 5. The CDR3 runs 14 residues. The CDR3 region is CAWIEGTGGSPLHF. CDR3 sequence (DNA): TGTGCCTGGATAGAAGGGACAGGGGGTTCACCCCTCCACTTT.

V is TRBV6-2 or TRBV6-3 and J is TRBJ2-7; 8 bases fit TRBD1. The CDR3 has 11 residues. Germline CDR1 and CDR2: MNHEY and SVGEGT. With 4 bases clipped from V and 12 bases from J, the junction kept 5 bases outside the gene matches. The DNA of the CDR3 is TGTGCCAGCAGTTCCGGACAGGGCACGTACTTC. It specifies CASSSGQGTYF.

This clonotype has only a few counts. V and J are TRBV9 and TRBJ1-4; no reliable D call. Germline-derived CDR1 and CDR2 are SGDLS and YYNGEE. The CDR3 has 12 residues. The V and J ends lost 3 bases and 10 bases respectively, with 10 bases between them. The CDR3 DNA follows: TGTGCCAGCAGCGCCACAGATGCAAAACTGTTTTTT. Protein: CASSATDAKLFF.

This chain links TRBV3-1 with TRBJ2-3, with D tentatively TRBD2 (5 bases). The CDR3 spans 14 residues. The V gene lost 0 bases and the J gene lost 4 bases, with 8 bases spanning the gap. Germline V gives CDR1 LGHDT, CDR2 YNNKEL (reference sequence). DNA of the CDR3: TGTGCCAGCAGCCAAGATCAGGAGGCAGATACGCAGTATTTT. Translated: CASSQDQEADTQYF.

As for this clonotype: With a much larger clone just one base away, this may be a read error. This chain joins TRBV5-1 and TRBJ1-1, with TRBD1 matching 9 bases. This CDR3 comprises 14 residues. Germline CDR1 SGHRS, CDR2 YFSETQ. With V trimmed by 7 bases and J by 1 base, 5 bases remained unmatched. Here the CDR3 reads CASGTGPSNTEAFF. Written as DNA, the CDR3 is TGCGCCAGCGGGACAGGGCCGTCGAACACTGAAGCTTTCTTT.

This clonotype was observed a few times. The V call is TRBV20-1, the J call TRBJ2-1; TRBD2 might be the D (7 bases). V was trimmed by 3 bases and J by 0 bases, leaving 18 bases between them. The CDR3 sequence is 17 residues long. In germline, CDR1 is DFQATT, CDR2 SNEGSKA (reference sequence). CDR3 in amino acids: CSASPWGGTNSYNEQFF. The CDR3, as DNA: TGCAGTGCTAGCCCCTGGGGGGGGACAAACTCCTACAATGAGCAGTTCTTC.

The chain recombines TRBV7-9 with TRBJ1-1; maybe TRBD1 (5 bases). V lost 5 bases to trimming and J lost 4 bases, with 17 bases between them. Germline V gene sequence: CDR1 SEHNR, CDR2 FQNEAQ (reference sequence). CDR3 size: 15 residues. CDR3 region: CASSRLDPRGTEAFF. In nucleotides, the CDR3 is TGTGCCAGCAGCCGCCTGGACCCTAGGGGCACTGAAGCTTTCTTT.

In this sample, this clonotype turned up many times. This chain uses TRBV20-1 with TRBJ2-1; tentatively, D is TRBD2 (5 bases). V was pared by 6 bases and J by 7 bases, with 13 bases between. In germline, CDR1 is DFQATT, CDR2 SNEGSKA (reference sequence). This CDR3 has 12 residues. The CDR3 protein is CSALLLGNEQFF. The CDR3 DNA follows: TGCAGTGCCCTGTTACTAGGGAATGAGCAGTTCTTC.

Only a few counts were recorded for this clonotype. The chain recombines TRBV5-1 with TRBJ1-4; D call uncertain. V lost 1 base, J lost 7 bases, and 17 bases lay in between. This CDR3 spans 16 amino acids. Germline values: CDR1 SGHRS, CDR2 YFSETQ. CDR3 nucleotides: TGCGCCAGCAGCTTGCGGGCGGACCTGGGTCGTGAAAAACTGTTTTTT. Translated, it gives CASSLRADLGREKLFF.

This sequence joins TRBV28 and TRBJ2-3; D unclear. The CDR3 consists of 15 residues. Germline assignment: CDR1 MDHEN and CDR2 SYDVKM. With 2 bases removed from V and 0 bases from J, the gap between germline ends came to 9 bases. The CDR3 sequence is CASSLIGPSTDTQYF. The DNA of the CDR3 is TGTGCCAGCAGTTTAATCGGGCCTAGCACAGATACGCAGTATTTT.

As concerns this clonotype: One end of the junction is discordant with germline, which a read error may explain. The rearrangement joins TRBV11-2 to TRBJ2-2; D may be TRBD2 (6 bases). CDR1 and CDR2 from the germline V gene are SGHAT and FQNNGV. This CDR3 spans 20 amino acids. CDR3: CASSASLIYGTQSRTGELVF. The CDR3, as DNA: TGTGCCAGCAGCGCTTCCTTGATATATGGGACTCAGAGTCGTACCGGGGAGCTGGTTTTT. Based on the CDR3 plus reference TRBV11-2 and TRBJ2-2, the full variable domain is EAGVAQSPRYKIIEKRQSVAFWCNPISGHATLYWYQQILGQGPKLLIQFQNNGVVDDSQLPKDRFSAERLKGVDSTLKIQPAKLEDSAVYLCASSASLIYGTQSRTGELVFGEGSRLTVL.

This clonotype was counted many times. The chain uses TRBV28 and TRBJ2-7, with a weak D call TRBD1 (6 bases). There are 13 residues in the CDR3. Germline V gene data show CDR1 as MDHEN and CDR2 as SYDVKM. The V end lost 6 bases, the J end lost 4 bases, and 13 bases lay between the germline ends. The CDR3: CASRTPQGYEQYF. In DNA form, the CDR3 reads TGTGCCAGCAGAACACCCCAGGGGTACGAGCAGTACTTC.

Only a few counts were recorded for this clonotype. This chain connects TRBV2 to TRBJ2-7, with D possibly being TRBD1 (5 bases). The CDR3 extends over 13 amino acids. The germline CDR1 and CDR2 sequences are SNHLY and FYNNEI. CDR3 protein: CAHRQSDHYEQYF. The CDR3 DNA sequence: TGTGCTCACCGACAGTCAGATCACTACGAGCAGTACTTC. The full variable domain, with the rest looked up from reference TRBV2 and TRBJ2-7, is EPEVTQTPSHQVTQMGQEVILRCVPISNHLYFYWYRQILGQKVEFLVSFYNNEISEKSEIFDDQFSVERPDGSNFTLKIRSTKLEDSAMYFCAHRQSDHYEQYFGPGTRLTVT.

The chain is built from TRBV4-1 and TRBJ2-7, with 8 bases fitting TRBD1. The length of the CDR3 is 16 residues. V lost 3 bases to trimming and J lost 0 bases; unmatched junction nucleotides: 7. Germline V CDR1 and CDR2: MGHRA, YSYEKL. The CDR3 DNA reads TGCGCCAGCAGCCACTCACAGGGGGTAACCTCCTACGAGCAGTACTTC. This sequence encodes CASSHSQGVTSYEQYF.

This sequence joins TRBV28 and TRBJ2-7; D not resolved. Germline CDR1 MDHEN, CDR2 SYDVKM. V lost 3 bases to trimming and J lost 6 bases, with 9 bases between them. CDR3 length: 12 residues. The CDR3 spells CASSLEDFEQYF. The DNA for the CDR3 is TGTGCCAGCAGTTTGGAAGACTTCGAGCAGTACTTC.

This clonotype has a handful of counts. This rearrangement joins TRBV28 to TRBJ2-7; tentatively, D is TRBD1 (6 bases). CDR3 length equals 13 residues. The germline V gene has CDR1 MDHEN and CDR2 SYDVKM. V lost 1 base, J lost 7 bases, and 11 bases lay in between. CDR3 coding DNA: TGTGCCAGCAGTTTATCCAGGGGCCTGGAGCAGTACTTC. This gives the protein CASSLSRGLEQYF.

This clonotype was recorded at least ten times. This chain links TRBV30 with TRBJ2-7; D is unresolved. The V gene's germline CDR1 is GTSNPN and CDR2 SVGIG (reference sequence). Trimming shortened V by 0 bases and J by 0 bases, and 9 bases separated the two germline ends. CDR3 length: 14 residues. DNA of the CDR3: TGTGCCTGGAGTGTCGAGCTCAGCTCCTACGAGCAGTACTTC. Translated: CAWSVELSSYEQYF.

There are many counts of this clonotype. The chain recombines TRBV12-3 or TRBV12-4 with TRBJ1-4, with a possible D match to TRBD1 (5 bases). This CDR3 has 14 residues. V was pared by 7 bases and J by 8 bases, with 17 bases between. The CDR3, as DNA: TGTGCCAGCAAACACCTGCGGGGGGGAGAAAAACTGTTTTTT. Its translation: CASKHLRGGEKLFF.

This clonotype was seen repeatedly, ten times or more. The chain recombines TRBV7-9 with TRBJ1-1; D not resolved. The V end was cut by 5 bases, the J end by 8 bases, with 12 bases between. The CDR3 totals 12 residues. CDR1 is SEHNR, CDR2 FQNEAQ, per germline (reference sequence). The CDR3: CASSPPNLEAFF. The CDR3 region has the DNA TGTGCCAGCAGCCCACCCAATTTAGAAGCTTTCTTT.

This clonotype appeared many times. V usage is TRBV29-1 and J usage is TRBJ2-5, with 7 bases that match TRBD2. The CDR3 extends over 13 amino acids. The trim removed 6 bases at V and 3 bases at J, leaving 7 bases unmatched. In germline, CDR1 is SQVTM, CDR2 ANQGSEA. Written as DNA, the CDR3 is TGCAGCGTCCTGAGTCGGGGGGAAGAGACCCAGTACTTC. The encoded protein is CSVLSRGEETQYF. The entire variable domain, with the rest obtained from reference TRBV29-1 and TRBJ2-5, is as follows: SAVISQKPSRDICQRGTSLTIQCQVDSQVTMMFWYRQQPGQSLTLIATANQGSEATYESGFVIDKFPISRPNLTFSTLTVSNMSPEDSSIYLCSVLSRGEETQYFGPGTRLLVL.

The chain couples TRBV7-8 to TRBJ2-2, with 8 bases lining up with TRBD2. Germline V CDR1 and CDR2: SGHVS, FQNEAQ. This CDR3 has 14 residues. V shed 5 bases, J shed 6 bases, and the junction held 5 bases outside the gene matches. CDR3 nucleotides: TGTGCCAGCAGCGCGGGACTAGGTTCCGGGGAGCTGTTTTTT. This translates into CASSAGLGSGELFF. The variable domain in full, with the rest retrieved from reference TRBV7-8 and TRBJ2-2, is GAGVSQSPRYKVAKRGQDVALRCDPISGHVSLFWYQQALGQGPEFLTYFQNEAQLDKSGLPSDRFFAERPEGSVSTLKIQRTQQEDSAVYLCASSAGLGSGELFFGEGSRLTVL.